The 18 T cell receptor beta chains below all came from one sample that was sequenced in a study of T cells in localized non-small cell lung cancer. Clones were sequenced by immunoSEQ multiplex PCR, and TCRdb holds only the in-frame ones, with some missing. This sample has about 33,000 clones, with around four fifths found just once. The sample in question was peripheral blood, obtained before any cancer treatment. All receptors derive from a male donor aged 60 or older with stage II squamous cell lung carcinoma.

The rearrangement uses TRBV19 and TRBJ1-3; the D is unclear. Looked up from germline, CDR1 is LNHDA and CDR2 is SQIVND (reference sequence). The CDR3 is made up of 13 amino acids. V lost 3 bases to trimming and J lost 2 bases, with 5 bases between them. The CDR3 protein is CASSIGPGNTIYF. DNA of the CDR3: TGTGCCAGTAGTATCGGACCTGGAAACACCATATATTTT.

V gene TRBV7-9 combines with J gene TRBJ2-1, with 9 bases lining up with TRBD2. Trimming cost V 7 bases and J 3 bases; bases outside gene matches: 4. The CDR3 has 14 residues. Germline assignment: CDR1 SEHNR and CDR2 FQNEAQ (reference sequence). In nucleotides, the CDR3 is TGTGCCAGCATTCTAGCGGGGATCTACAATGAGCAGTTCTTC. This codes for CASILAGIYNEQFF.

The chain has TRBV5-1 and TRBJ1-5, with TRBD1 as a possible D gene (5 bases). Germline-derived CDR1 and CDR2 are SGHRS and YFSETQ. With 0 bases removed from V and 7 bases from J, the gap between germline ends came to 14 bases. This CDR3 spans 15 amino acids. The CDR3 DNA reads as TGCGCCAGCAGCTTGGGGGACGGGAGAGACCAGCCCCAGCATTTT. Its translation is CASSLGDGRDQPQHF.

The CDR3 reads CASSSREWIDTQYF. DNA of the CDR3: TGTGCCAGCAGCTCACGGGAGTGGATAGATACGCAGTATTTT. This rearrangement joins TRBV13 to TRBJ2-3; D possibly corresponds to TRBD2 (6 bases). This CDR3 spans 14 amino acids. The V end lost 4 bases, the J end lost 5 bases, and 13 bases lay between the germline ends. Germline V gives CDR1 PRHDT, CDR2 FYEKMQ (reference sequence).

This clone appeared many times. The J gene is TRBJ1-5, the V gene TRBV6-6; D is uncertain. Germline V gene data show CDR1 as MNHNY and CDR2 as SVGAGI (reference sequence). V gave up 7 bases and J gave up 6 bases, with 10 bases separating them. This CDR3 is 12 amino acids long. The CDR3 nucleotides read TGTGCCAGCACCTCTCCCCCTCAGCCCCAGCATTTT. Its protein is CASTSPPQPQHF.

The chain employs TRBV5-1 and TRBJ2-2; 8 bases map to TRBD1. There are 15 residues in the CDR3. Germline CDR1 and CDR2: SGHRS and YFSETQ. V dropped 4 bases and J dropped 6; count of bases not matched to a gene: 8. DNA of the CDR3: TGCGCCAGCAGCCTGGACAGGGCGGGTGCCGGGGAGCTGTTTTTT. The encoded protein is CASSLDRAGAGELFF.

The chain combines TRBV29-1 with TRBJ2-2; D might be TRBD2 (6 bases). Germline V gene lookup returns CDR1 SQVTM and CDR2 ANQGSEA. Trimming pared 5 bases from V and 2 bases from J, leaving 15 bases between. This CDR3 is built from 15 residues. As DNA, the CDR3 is TGCAGCGTTAAGACCCCGGGACTTAACACCGGGGAGCTGTTTTTT. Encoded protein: CSVKTPGLNTGELFF.

Written as DNA, the CDR3 is TGTGCCAGCATACGACAGGGGGGATACATTCAGTACTTC. It translates to CASIRQGGYIQYF. The chain has TRBV7-9 and TRBJ2-4, with TRBD1 identical over 9 bases. This CDR3 comprises 13 residues. The V and J ends lost 7 bases and 8 bases, in that order; junction bases with no gene match: 6. The germline V gene has CDR1 SEHNR and CDR2 FQNEAQ (reference sequence).

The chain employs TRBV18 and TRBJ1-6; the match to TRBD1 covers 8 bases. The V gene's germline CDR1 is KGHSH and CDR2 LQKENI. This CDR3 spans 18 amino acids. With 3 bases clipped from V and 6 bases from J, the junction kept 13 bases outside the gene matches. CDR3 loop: CASSPLSQGAGGNSPLHF. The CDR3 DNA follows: TGTGCCAGCTCACCCTTAAGCCAGGGGGCAGGGGGTAATTCACCCCTCCACTTT.

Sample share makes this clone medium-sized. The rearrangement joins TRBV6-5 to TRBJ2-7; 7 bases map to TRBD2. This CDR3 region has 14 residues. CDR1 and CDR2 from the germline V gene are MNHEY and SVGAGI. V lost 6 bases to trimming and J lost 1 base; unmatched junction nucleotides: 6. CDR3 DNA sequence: TGTGCCAGCAGCCGGGGAGGGACGTCCTACGAGCAGTACTTC. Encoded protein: CASSRGGTSYEQYF.

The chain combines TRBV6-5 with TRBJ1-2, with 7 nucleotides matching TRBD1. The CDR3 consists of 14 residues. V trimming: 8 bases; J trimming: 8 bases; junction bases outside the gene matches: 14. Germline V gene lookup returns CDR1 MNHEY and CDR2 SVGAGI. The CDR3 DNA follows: TGTGCCAGCGGGGCGCAGGGGGGAGGGGGCGGCTACACCTTC. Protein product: CASGAQGGGGGYTF.

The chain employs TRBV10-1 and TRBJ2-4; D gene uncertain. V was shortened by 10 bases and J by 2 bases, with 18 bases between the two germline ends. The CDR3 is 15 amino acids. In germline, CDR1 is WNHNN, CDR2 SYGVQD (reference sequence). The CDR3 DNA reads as TGCGCCACACCGGGCGCAGGCTTTTCCAAAAACATTCAGTACTTC. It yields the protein CATPGAGFSKNIQYF.

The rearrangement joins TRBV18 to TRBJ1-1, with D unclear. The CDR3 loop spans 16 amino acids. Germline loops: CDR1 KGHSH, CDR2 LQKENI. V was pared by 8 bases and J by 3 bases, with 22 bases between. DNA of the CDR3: TGTGCCAGCCTCACCACTGGCGCAGAGGCCCACACTGAAGCTTTCTTT. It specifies CASLTTGAEAHTEAFF. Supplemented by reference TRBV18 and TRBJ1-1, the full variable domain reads NAGVMQNPRHLVRRRGQEARLRCSPMKGHSHVYWYRQLPEEGLKFMVYLQKENIIDESGMPKERFSAEFPKEGPSILRIQQVVRGDSAAYFCASLTTGAEAHTEAFFGQGTRLTVV.

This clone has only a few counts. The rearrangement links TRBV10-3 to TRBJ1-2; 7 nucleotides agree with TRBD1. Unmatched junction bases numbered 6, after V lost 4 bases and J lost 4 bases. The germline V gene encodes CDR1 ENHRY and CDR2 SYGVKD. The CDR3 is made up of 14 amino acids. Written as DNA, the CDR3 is TGTGCCATCAGTGGACCGGGACAGTCCTATGGCTACACCTTC. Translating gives CAISGPGQSYGYTF.

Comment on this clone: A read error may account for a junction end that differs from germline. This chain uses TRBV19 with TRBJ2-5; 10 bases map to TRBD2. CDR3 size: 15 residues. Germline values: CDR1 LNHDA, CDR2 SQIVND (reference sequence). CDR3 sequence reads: CASSIAGGLGETQYF. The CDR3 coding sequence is TGTGCCAGTAGCATAGCGGGAGGCCTTGGAGAGACCCAGTACTTC.

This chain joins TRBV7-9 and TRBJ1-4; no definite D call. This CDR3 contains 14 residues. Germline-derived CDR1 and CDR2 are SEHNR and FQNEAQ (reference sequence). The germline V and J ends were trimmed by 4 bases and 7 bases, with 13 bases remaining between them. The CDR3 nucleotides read TGTGCCAGCAGCTACGAAGGACTAACTGAAAAACTGTTTTTT. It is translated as CASSYEGLTEKLFF.

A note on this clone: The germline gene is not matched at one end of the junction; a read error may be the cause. The CDR3 is CASTLRRADTQYF. In nucleotides, the CDR3 is TGTGCCAGCACCTTACGGCGCGCGGATACGCAGTATTTT. The genes are TRBV7-2 and TRBJ2-3; no reliable D call. The CDR3 has 13 residues. Germline V gene lookup returns CDR1 SGHTA and CDR2 FQGNSA.

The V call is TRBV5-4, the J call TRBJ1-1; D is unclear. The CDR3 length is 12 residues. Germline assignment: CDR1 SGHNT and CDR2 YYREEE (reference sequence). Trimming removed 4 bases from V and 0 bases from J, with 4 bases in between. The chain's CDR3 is CASSGMNTEAFF. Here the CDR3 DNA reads TGTGCCAGCAGCGGAATGAACACTGAAGCTTTCTTT.